This T cell receptor (beta chain) came from a study of shared clonotypes between healthy human individuals. As for this clone: Other DNA sequences in the same sample also yield this CDR3.

In germline, CDR1 is SGHRS, CDR2 YFSETQ. The V and J ends lost 2 bases and 1 base respectively, with 6 bases between them. This CDR3 spans 14 amino acids. Here immunoSEQ multiplex PCR was the method, and the copy in TCRdb shows in-frame clones only, minus some. This table has about 1 million clones, 60% to 80% appearing once. Sample: memory CD4+ T cells sorted from blood. Subset described: CD45RA-negative fraction. This TCR came from a man aged 18 to 29 in good health. The V gene is TRBV5-1, the J gene TRBJ2-2; D is uncertain. In nucleotides, the CDR3 is TGCGCCAGCAGCTTAAGTCAGAACACCGGGGAGCTGTTTTTT. This translates into CASSLSQNTGELFF.